These 22 T cell receptor beta chains share one sample of origin, sequenced in a study of T cells in Graves' hyperthyroidism and ophthalmopathy. Researchers amplified the TCR beta CDR3 regions from RNA transcripts. An initial round of RT-PCR targeting the TCR CDR3 relied on the HTBI primer set. One entry per CDR3 protein results from TCRdb running MiXCR on the multiplex PCR reads. The sample consists of about 350,000 distinct CDR3 sequences, approximately 16% of them appearing once. The specimen sequenced was blood. The receptors stem from a woman aged 55-69 years with Graves' ophthalmopathy.

This clonotype was counted only a few times. The rearrangement joins TRBV19 to TRBJ1-1, with D unclear. CDR1 is LNHDA, CDR2 SQIVND, per germline (reference sequence). The CDR3 sequence is 12 residues long. The V end was cut by 0 bases, the J end by 3 bases, with 2 bases between. In DNA form, the CDR3 reads TGTGCCAGTAGTATAGACGACACTGAAGCTTTCTTT. Its translation: CASSIDDTEAFF.

This clonotype was detected only a few times. V and J are TRBV7-3 and TRBJ2-4; D tentatively reads TRBD1 or TRBD2 (5 bases each). Trimming stripped 2 bases from V and 2 bases from J, with 10 bases between. From germline, CDR1 is SGHTA and CDR2 FQGTGA. The CDR3 loop spans 15 amino acids. DNA of the CDR3: TGTGCCAGCAGCTTATTGGGGGAGCCCAAAAACATTCAGTACTTC. It is translated as CASSLLGEPKNIQYF.

This clonotype has at least ten counts. The rearrangement uses TRBV18 and TRBJ2-3; TRBD2 might be the D (6 bases). Trimming took off 1 base at V and 4 bases at J, with 12 bases between the two ends. The germline CDR1 and CDR2 sequences are KGHSH and LQKENI. There are 15 residues in the CDR3. The CDR3 bases are TGTGCCAGCTCACCACGGCGGGGAAGCTCAGATACGCAGTATTTT. Amino acid sequence: CASSPRRGSSDTQYF.

The V and J genes are TRBV10-3 and TRBJ1-1, with D unresolved. Trimming pared 4 bases from V and 6 bases from J, leaving 6 bases between. Germline V gene sequence: CDR1 ENHRY, CDR2 SYGVKD. The CDR3 covers 11 residues. In nucleotides, the CDR3 is TGTGCCATCAGTGGAGGTCCTGAAGCTTTCTTT. Protein sequence: CAISGGPEAFF.

This clonotype was seen many times. The rearrangement links TRBV28 to TRBJ2-7; the match to TRBD1 covers 9 bases. This CDR3 region has 15 residues. J was trimmed by 4 bases and V by 4 bases; bases with no gene match: 8. The germline gives CDR1 MDHEN, CDR2 SYDVKM. The chain's CDR3 is CASSSPGQGLYEQYF. The CDR3 nucleotides are TGTGCCAGCAGTTCTCCGGGACAGGGTTTGTACGAGCAGTACTTC. Filled out from reference TRBV28 and TRBJ2-7, the complete variable domain reads DVKVTQSSRYLVKRTGEKVFLECVQDMDHENMFWYRQDPGLGLRLIYFSYDVKMKEKGDIPEGYSVSREKKERFSLILESASTNQTSMYLCASSSPGQGLYEQYFGPGTRLTVT.

The chain employs TRBV2 and TRBJ2-7, with D perhaps TRBD1 (6 bases). The CDR3 is 13 amino acids. V was shortened by 6 bases and J by 6 bases, with 15 bases between the two germline ends. Germline CDR1 reads SNHLY; CDR2 reads FYNNEI. The CDR3 nucleotides read TGTGCCAGCAGGGAGAGACAGGTATTCGAGCAGTACTTC. Its protein is CASRERQVFEQYF.

The chain recombines TRBV3-1 with TRBJ2-7, with D possibly matching TRBD2 (5 bases). Germline CDR1 LGHDT, CDR2 YNNKEL (reference sequence). This CDR3 comprises 13 residues. Trimming cost V 3 bases and J 9 bases, with 15 bases left between them. CDR3 in amino acids: CASSQDLGRLQYF. CDR3 coding DNA: TGTGCCAGCAGCCAGGACTTGGGTCGTTTGCAGTACTTC.

V usage is TRBV5-1 and J usage is TRBJ2-7; TRBD2 might be the D (6 bases). CDR1 is SGHRS and CDR2 is YFSETQ in the germline V gene. With 4 bases removed from V and 3 bases from J, the gap between germline ends came to 14 bases. The CDR3 is 14 residues long. CDR3 nucleotides: TGCGCCAGCAGCCTAGGACTACGGAGCTACGAGCAGTACTTC. Its translation is CASSLGLRSYEQYF. The entire variable domain, with the rest obtained from reference TRBV5-1 and TRBJ2-7, is as follows: KAGVTQTPRYLIKTRGQQVTLSCSPISGHRSVSWYQQTPGQGLQFLFEYFSETQRNKGNFPGRFSGRQFSNSRSEMNVSTLELGDSALYLCASSLGLRSYEQYFGPGTRLTVT.

This chain links TRBV4-2 with TRBJ2-1, with 7 nucleotides matching TRBD2. Germline-derived CDR1 and CDR2 are LGHNA and YNFKEQ. J was trimmed by 3 bases and V by 4 bases; bases with no gene match: 9. The CDR3 has 16 amino acids. CDR3 region: CASSRPRGGSYNEQFF. The DNA for the CDR3 is TGTGCCAGCAGCCGACCTAGGGGCGGGAGCTACAATGAGCAGTTCTTC.

The chain is built from TRBV7-9 and TRBJ2-2; D not resolved. Germline V gene data show CDR1 as SEHNR and CDR2 as FQNEAQ (reference sequence). With 4 bases removed from V and 6 bases from J, the gap between germline ends came to 18 bases. The CDR3 runs to 16 residues. CDR3 protein: CASSSRNAEWSGELFF. The CDR3 DNA follows: TGTGCCAGCAGCTCCAGGAACGCAGAGTGGTCCGGGGAGCTGTTTTTT.

This clonotype was counted a few times. V usage is TRBV28 and J usage is TRBJ2-3; 8 bases match TRBD1. Germline CDR1 MDHEN, CDR2 SYDVKM. The CDR3 is 16 residues long. Trimming cost V 4 bases and J 4 bases; bases outside gene matches: 10. In DNA, the CDR3 is TGTGCCAGCAGTTCATTCAGGGGGCGTACTGCAGATACGCAGTATTTT. Its translation is CASSSFRGRTADTQYF.

This clonotype has ten or more counts. The V and J genes are TRBV27 and TRBJ1-1; D gene uncertain. Germline V lookup: CDR1 MNHEY, CDR2 SMNVEV (reference sequence). V shed 3 bases and J shed 3 bases, with 11 bases lying between them. The CDR3 extends over 14 amino acids. CDR3 sequence (DNA): TGTGCCAGCAGTTTTAATGGGATCGACACTGAAGCTTTCTTT. Translated: CASSFNGIDTEAFF.

This clonotype came up many times. The genes are TRBV30 and TRBJ2-3, with D possibly TRBD1 on 5 matching bases. This CDR3 is built from 11 residues. Trimming pared 1 base from V and 7 bases from J, leaving 6 bases between. In germline, CDR1 is GTSNPN, CDR2 SVGIG (reference sequence). The CDR3 loop reads CAWSEGNTQYF. The CDR3 nucleotides read TGTGCCTGGAGTGAGGGGAATACGCAGTATTTT.

This clonotype was observed at least ten times. The rearrangement joins TRBV20-1 to TRBJ2-2; no definite D call. V was trimmed by 0 bases and J by 6 bases, leaving 8 bases between them. The germline V gene has CDR1 DFQATT and CDR2 SNEGSKA (reference sequence). The CDR3 extends over 13 amino acids. CDR3 sequence: CSARDGWAGELFF. DNA for the CDR3: TGCAGTGCTAGAGATGGGTGGGCCGGGGAGCTGTTTTTT.

The genes are TRBV19 and TRBJ1-1; D is perhaps TRBD1 (6 bases). Trimming took off 5 bases at V and 7 bases at J, with 11 bases between the two ends. This CDR3 is 12 amino acids long. From germline, CDR1 is LNHDA and CDR2 SQIVND (reference sequence). The CDR3 DNA reads TGTGCCAGTAGTTACATCAGGGGTGAAGCTTTCTTT. Its translation: CASSYIRGEAFF.

This clonotype was observed at least ten times. V and J are TRBV2 and TRBJ1-3; a possible D gene is TRBD1 (6 bases). This CDR3 spans 16 amino acids. Germline CDR1 and CDR2: SNHLY and FYNNEI. V lost 6 bases and J lost 4, with 19 bases in between. The CDR3 DNA reads TGTGCCAGCAGCTTCAGAAGGGGGGTTTCCGGAAACACCATATATTTT. It specifies CASSFRRGVSGNTIYF.

This clonotype was counted many times. The chain links TRBV6-1 to TRBJ2-1, with 10 bases matching TRBD2. CDR3 length equals 16 residues. Per the germline V gene, CDR1 is MNHNS and CDR2 is SASEGT. The trim removed 6 bases at V and 8 bases at J, leaving 13 bases unmatched. As DNA, the CDR3 is TGTGCCAGCAGGAAAGACCTAGGACTAGCGGACCATGAGCAGTTCTTC. Protein: CASRKDLGLADHEQFF.

The chain recombines TRBV3-1 with TRBJ2-1; a weak D match, TRBD2 (5 bases). Germline-derived CDR1 and CDR2 are LGHDT and YNNKEL (reference sequence). Between the trimmed V and J ends, which lost 3 bases and 6 bases, there was a span of 9 bases. There are 13 residues in the CDR3. CDR3 residues: CASSQNEGNEQFF. The CDR3 nucleotides are TGTGCCAGCAGCCAGAATGAGGGCAATGAGCAGTTCTTC.

This clonotype was recorded at least ten times. This chain connects TRBV7-6 to TRBJ2-1; D is perhaps TRBD1 or TRBD2 (5 bases each). Trimming stripped 5 bases from V and 10 bases from J, with 9 bases between. The CDR3 runs to 11 residues. Germline CDR1 SGHVS, CDR2 FNYEAQ. This CDR3 reads CASSTGTEQFF. The CDR3 nucleotides read TGTGCCAGCAGCACCGGGACGGAGCAGTTCTTC.

This clonotype occurred many times. The chain combines TRBV5-1 with TRBJ1-1; maybe TRBD1 (5 bases). V dropped 5 bases and J dropped 3 bases, with 11 bases sitting between them. CDR3 length: 13 residues. Germline V gene data show CDR1 as SGHRS and CDR2 as YFSETQ. CDR3: CASRRGSDTEAFF. The CDR3 DNA reads TGCGCCAGCAGAAGGGGAAGTGACACTGAAGCTTTCTTT.

This clonotype was found many times. V gene TRBV20-1 combines with J gene TRBJ2-1; 11 nucleotides agree with TRBD2. CDR1 is DFQATT, CDR2 SNEGSKA, per germline (reference sequence). The CDR3 runs 14 residues. The V and J ends lost 7 bases and 4 bases, in that order; junction bases with no gene match: 6. CDR3 coding DNA: TGCAGTGTTAAGACTAGCGGGACATACAATGAGCAGTTCTTC. Translating it yields CSVKTSGTYNEQFF.

As to this clonotype: This may be a read error, as it is one base from a much larger clone. The chain employs TRBV3-1 and TRBJ1-2; D remains ambiguous. The CDR3 extends over 15 amino acids. In germline, CDR1 is LGHDT, CDR2 YNNKEL (reference sequence). CDR3 protein: CASSQPGPTNYGCTF. In DNA form, the CDR3 reads TGTGCCAGCAGCCAGCCGGGTCCGACTAACTATGGCTGCACCTTC.